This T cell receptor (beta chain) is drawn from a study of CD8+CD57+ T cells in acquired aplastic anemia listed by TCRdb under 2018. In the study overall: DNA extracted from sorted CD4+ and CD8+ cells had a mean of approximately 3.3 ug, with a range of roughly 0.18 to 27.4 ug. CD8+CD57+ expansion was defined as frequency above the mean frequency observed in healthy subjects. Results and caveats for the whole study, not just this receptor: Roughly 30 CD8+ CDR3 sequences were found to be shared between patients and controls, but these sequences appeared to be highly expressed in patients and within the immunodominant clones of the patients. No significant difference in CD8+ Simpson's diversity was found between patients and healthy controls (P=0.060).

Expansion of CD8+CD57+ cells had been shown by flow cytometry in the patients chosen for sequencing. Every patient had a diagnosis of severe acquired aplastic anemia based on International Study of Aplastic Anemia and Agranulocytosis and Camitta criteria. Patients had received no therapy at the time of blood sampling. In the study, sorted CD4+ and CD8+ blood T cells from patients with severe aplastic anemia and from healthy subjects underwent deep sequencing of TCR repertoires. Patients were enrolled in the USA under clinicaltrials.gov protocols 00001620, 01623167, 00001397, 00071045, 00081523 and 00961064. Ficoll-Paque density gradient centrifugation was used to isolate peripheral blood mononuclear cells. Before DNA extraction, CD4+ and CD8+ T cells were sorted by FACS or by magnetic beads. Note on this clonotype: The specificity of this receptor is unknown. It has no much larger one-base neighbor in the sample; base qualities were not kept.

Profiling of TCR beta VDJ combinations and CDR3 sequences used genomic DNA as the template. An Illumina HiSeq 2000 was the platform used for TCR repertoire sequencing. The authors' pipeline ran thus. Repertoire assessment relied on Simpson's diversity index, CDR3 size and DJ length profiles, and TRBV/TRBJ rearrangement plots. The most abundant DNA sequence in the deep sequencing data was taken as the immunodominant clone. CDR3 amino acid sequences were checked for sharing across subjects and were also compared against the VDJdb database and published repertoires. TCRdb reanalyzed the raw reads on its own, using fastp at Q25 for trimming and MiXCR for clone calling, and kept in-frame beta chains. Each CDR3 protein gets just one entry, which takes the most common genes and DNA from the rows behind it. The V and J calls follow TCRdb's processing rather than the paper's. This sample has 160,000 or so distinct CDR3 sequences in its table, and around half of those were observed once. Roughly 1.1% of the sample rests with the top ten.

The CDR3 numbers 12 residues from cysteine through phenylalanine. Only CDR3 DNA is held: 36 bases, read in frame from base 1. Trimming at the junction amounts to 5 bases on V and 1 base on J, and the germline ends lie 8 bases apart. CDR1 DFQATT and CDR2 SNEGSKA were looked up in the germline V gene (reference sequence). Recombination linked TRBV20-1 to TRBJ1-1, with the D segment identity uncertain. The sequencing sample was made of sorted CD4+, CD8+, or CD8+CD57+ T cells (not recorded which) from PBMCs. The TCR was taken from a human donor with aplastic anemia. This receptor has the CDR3 CSAGSGNTEAFF. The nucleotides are TGCAGTGCTGGATCAGGGAACACTGAAGCTTTCTTT.